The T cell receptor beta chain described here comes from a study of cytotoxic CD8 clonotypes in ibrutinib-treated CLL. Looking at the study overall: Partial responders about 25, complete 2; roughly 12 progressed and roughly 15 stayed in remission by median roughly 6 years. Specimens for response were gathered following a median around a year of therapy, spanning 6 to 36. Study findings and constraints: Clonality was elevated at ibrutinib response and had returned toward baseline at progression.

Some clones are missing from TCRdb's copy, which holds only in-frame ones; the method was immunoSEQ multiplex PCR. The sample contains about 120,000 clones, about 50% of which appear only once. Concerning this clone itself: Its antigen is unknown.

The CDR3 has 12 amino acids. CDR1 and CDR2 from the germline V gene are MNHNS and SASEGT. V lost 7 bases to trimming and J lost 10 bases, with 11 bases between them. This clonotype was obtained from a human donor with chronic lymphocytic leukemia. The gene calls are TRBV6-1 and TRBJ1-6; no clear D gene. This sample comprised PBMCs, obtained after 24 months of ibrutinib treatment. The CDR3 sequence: CASKEGGSPLHF. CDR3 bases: TGTGCCAGCAAGGAGGGAGGGTCACCCCTCCACTTT.